The 7 T cell receptor beta chains presented below share a single source sample, sequenced in a study of tumor-infiltrating lymphocytes in oesophageal squamous cell carcinoma. TCRdb reprocessed the PCR reads via MiXCR and lists one record per CDR3 protein. The repertoire consists of some 15,000 distinct CDR3 sequences, with 44% occurring once and the leading ten covering approximately 40%. Sequences were obtained from blood. Source of these receptors: a female donor with esophageal squamous cell carcinoma.

This clonotype was observed many times. This chain uses TRBV7-3 with TRBJ1-1, with D unclear. V was clipped by 2 bases and J by 0 bases, with 4 bases between them. Per germline, CDR1 SGHTA and CDR2 FQGTGA. The CDR3 has 13 residues. CDR3 residues: CASSLGMNTEAFF. The CDR3 region has the DNA TGTGCCAGCAGCTTAGGGATGAACACTGAAGCTTTCTTT.

This clonotype occurred many times. The rearrangement links TRBV10-1 to TRBJ1-3; TRBD1 might be the D (5 bases). Per the germline V gene, CDR1 is WNHNN and CDR2 is SYGVQD (reference sequence). This CDR3 has 15 residues. The V end lost 6 bases, the J end lost 0 bases, and 12 bases lay between the germline ends. The CDR3 loop is CASRGLPNSGNTIYF. For the CDR3, the DNA is TGCGCCAGCAGGGGACTCCCCAACTCTGGAAACACCATATATTTT.

The rearrangement links TRBV20-1 to TRBJ1-5; a weak D match, TRBD1 (5 bases). CDR3 length equals 13 residues. Trimming removed 2 bases at V and 4 bases at J, with 9 bases between. Germline assignment: CDR1 DFQATT and CDR2 SNEGSKA (reference sequence). CDR3 region: CSARRDLNQPQHF. CDR3 sequence (DNA): TGCAGTGCTAGACGGGACCTAAATCAGCCCCAGCATTTT.

This clonotype was recorded at least ten times. The chain employs TRBV6-6 and TRBJ1-5; D might be TRBD1 (5 bases). Germline CDR1 MNHNY, CDR2 SVGAGI (reference sequence). This CDR3 region has 19 residues. The V and J ends lost 0 bases and 4 bases respectively, with 22 bases between them. The CDR3 DNA reads TGTGCCAGCAGTTACTCGGGGGTATTACGACGGAACCAAAATCAGCCCCAGCATTTT. This codes for CASSYSGVLRRNQNQPQHF.

This clonotype was counted many times. J is TRBJ2-7 and V is TRBV4-1; 10 bases are shared with TRBD1. Per germline, CDR1 MGHRA and CDR2 YSYEKL. The CDR3 is made up of 15 amino acids. The V gene end was trimmed by 1 base and the J gene end by 3 bases; junction bases not matched to a gene: 3. Here the CDR3 DNA reads TGCGCCAGCAGCCAAGGGGGACAGGGGATCTACGAGCAGTACTTC. This sequence encodes CASSQGGQGIYEQYF.

This clonotype has only a few counts. The CDR3: CASSPGQALGYTF. The CDR3 nucleotides are TGTGCCAGCTCACCGGGGCAGGCTCTTGGCTACACCTTC. The chain recombines TRBV18 with TRBJ2-7; tentatively, D is TRBD1 (5 bases). The J call is in doubt because the DNA end fits TRBJ1-2 better. Germline V gene data show CDR1 as KGHSH and CDR2 as LQKENI. This CDR3 has 13 amino acids.

The sample holds a few counts of this clonotype. The chain has TRBV6-1 and TRBJ2-5; D is perhaps TRBD2 (5 bases). The germline V gene has CDR1 MNHNS and CDR2 SASEGT. Trimming stripped 7 bases from V and 5 bases from J, with 14 bases between. The CDR3 has 13 residues. Written as DNA, the CDR3 is TGTGCCAGCATTCGAGCGGTCGGGGAGACCCAGTACTTC. Encoded protein: CASIRAVGETQYF.